Shown below are 5 T cell receptor beta chains from a single sample sequenced in a study of OX40 agonist ivuxolimab in advanced cancers. Profiling relied on immunoSEQ multiplex PCR, and the TCRdb table lists in-frame clones only, not all of them. The table shows tens of thousands of clones, with 88% occurring only once. Specimen: CD4+ or CD8+ T cells sorted from blood, collected in a trial of the OX40 agonist ivuxolimab. The receptor source for this set is an adult with an advanced solid tumor such as melanoma, head and neck, liver or kidney cancer.

The chain has TRBV28 and TRBJ2-7; D is perhaps TRBD1 (5 bases). The germline V gene encodes CDR1 MDHEN and CDR2 SYDVKM. The CDR3 totals 16 residues. V was cut by 6 bases and J by 4 bases, with 22 bases left in between. The CDR3 loop reads CASSPSLRTPRYEQYF. The CDR3 DNA sequence: TGTGCCAGCAGCCCAAGCCTCAGGACACCCCGATACGAGCAGTACTTC.

The chain joins TRBV7-2 to TRBJ2-1, with a tentative D call TRBD2 (5 bases). Germline-derived CDR1 and CDR2 are SGHTA and FQGNSA. CDR3 length: 15 amino acids. Trimming left V 2 bases short and J 5 bases short, with 13 bases between. For the CDR3, the DNA is TGTGCCAGCAGCTTATGGGCTAGCAGTAACAATGAGCAGTTCTTC. This sequence encodes CASSLWASSNNEQFF.

The chain has TRBV6-1 and TRBJ2-7, with no clear D. The CDR3 is made up of 12 amino acids. The germline CDR1 and CDR2 sequences are MNHNS and SASEGT. V lost 6 bases, J lost 5 bases, and 11 bases lay in between. The CDR3 sequence: CASSGYMHEQYF. CDR3 in DNA: TGTGCCAGCAGCGGTTACATGCACGAGCAGTACTTC.

This chain links TRBV29-1 with TRBJ2-7; D gene ambiguous. Germline-derived CDR1 and CDR2 are SQVTM and ANQGSEA. The CDR3 loop spans 12 amino acids. Trimming removed 4 bases from V and 3 bases from J, with 10 bases in between. The CDR3 nucleotides read TGCAGCGTTGGGGAAGTGAGCTACGAGCAGTACTTC. It codes for CSVGEVSYEQYF.

This chain links TRBV5-8 with TRBJ2-2; 10 bases are shared with TRBD1. Germline V lookup: CDR1 SGHTS, CDR2 YDEGEE. The CDR3 consists of 15 residues. V shed 4 bases and J 5 bases; nucleotides not matched to a gene: 5. As DNA, the CDR3 is TGTGCCAGCAGCGTGGACAGGGGGTCGACCGGGGAGCTGTTTTTT. Its translation: CASSVDRGSTGELFF. Based on the CDR3 plus reference TRBV5-8 and TRBJ2-2, the full variable domain is EAGVTQSPTHLIKTRGQQATLRCSPISGHTSVYWYQQALGLGLQFLLWYDEGEERNRGNFPPRFSGRQFPNYSSELNVNALELEDSALYLCASSVDRGSTGELFFGEGSRLTVL.